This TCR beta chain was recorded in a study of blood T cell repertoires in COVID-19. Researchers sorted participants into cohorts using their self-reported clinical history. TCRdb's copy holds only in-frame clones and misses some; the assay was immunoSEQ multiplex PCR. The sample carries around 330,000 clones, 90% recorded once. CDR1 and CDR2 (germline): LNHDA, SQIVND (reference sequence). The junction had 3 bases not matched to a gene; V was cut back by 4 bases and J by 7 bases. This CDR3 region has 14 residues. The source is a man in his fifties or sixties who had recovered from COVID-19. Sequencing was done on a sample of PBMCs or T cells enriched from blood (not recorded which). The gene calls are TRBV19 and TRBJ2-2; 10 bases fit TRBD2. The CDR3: CASSTSGRVGELFF. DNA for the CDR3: TGTGCCAGTAGTACTAGCGGGAGAGTCGGGGAGCTGTTTTTT. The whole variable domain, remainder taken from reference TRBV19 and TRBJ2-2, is DGGITQSPKYLFRKEGQNVTLSCEQNLNHDAMYWYRQDPGQGLRLIYYSQIVNDFQKGDIAEGYSVSREKKESFPLTVTSAQKNPTAFYLCASSTSGRVGELFFGEGSRLTVL.